One T cell receptor (beta chain) is described in this entry. Trimming took 0 bases from V and 4 from J; bases not matched to a gene: 8. CDR1 is SEHNR, CDR2 FQNEAQ, per germline (reference sequence). This CDR3 contains 16 residues. The data originate from a study of T cell changes during pregnancy in multiple sclerosis. Only in-frame clones appear in the TCRdb table, and some are missing; sequencing was by immunoSEQ multiplex PCR. This table holds roughly 48,000 clones, approximately 92% found once. The sample in question was CD4+ T cells from peripheral blood mononuclear cells, obtained in the second trimester of pregnancy. This sequence joins TRBV7-9 and TRBJ2-7; 8 nucleotides line up with TRBD1. This clonotype was obtained from a female donor in good health, enrolled as a control in a pregnancy study. In DNA form, the CDR3 reads TGTGCCAGCAGCTTAGCGACAGGGGTAGTGGGGTACGAGCAGTACTTC. Its translation: CASSLATGVVGYEQYF.